This entry lists 13 T cell receptor beta chains sequenced from one sample in a study of T cell responses to AZD1222 COVID-19 vaccine. TCRdb's table, derived via immunoSEQ multiplex PCR, lists solely in-frame clones and lacks some. The table includes about 70,000 clones, 84% detected once. The specimen comprised peripheral blood, sampled on day 0 of AZD1222 vaccination. Receptors were obtained from an adult in good health.

The genes are TRBV7-2 and TRBJ1-4; D gene ambiguous. In germline, CDR1 is SGHTA, CDR2 FQGNSA. Trimming left V 2 bases short and J 2 bases short, with 6 bases between. The CDR3 loop spans 14 amino acids. In DNA form, the CDR3 reads TGTGCCAGCAGCTTACGGGTGACTAATGAAAAACTGTTTTTT. Translating gives CASSLRVTNEKLFF.

This clone was seen a handful of times. The V and J genes are TRBV28 and TRBJ1-1; D is perhaps TRBD1 (6 bases). Trimming removed 4 bases at V and 5 bases at J, with 14 bases between. CDR1 and CDR2 (germline): MDHEN, SYDVKM. The length of the CDR3 is 14 residues. The CDR3 DNA reads TGTGCCAGCAGTTCGGCAGGGGTGGGGACTGAAGCTTTCTTT. Its translation: CASSSAGVGTEAFF.

This chain links TRBV2 with TRBJ1-2; D is unresolved. CDR3 size: 15 residues. The germline gives CDR1 SNHLY, CDR2 FYNNEI. V lost 7 bases to trimming and J lost 0 bases, with 15 bases between them. The CDR3 region is CASTPRERTNYGYTF. DNA of the CDR3: TGTGCCAGCACCCCAAGGGAACGTACTAACTATGGCTACACCTTC.

V gene TRBV18 combines with J gene TRBJ1-5, with 8 bases matching TRBD1. The CDR3 has 14 residues. The germline V gene encodes CDR1 KGHSH and CDR2 LQKENI. V lost 3 bases, J lost 2 bases, and 0 bases stayed unmatched. The CDR3 region is CASSPDRGNQPQHF. In DNA, the CDR3 is TGTGCCAGCTCACCGGACAGGGGCAATCAGCCCCAGCATTTT.

J is TRBJ2-1 and V is TRBV29-1; D is unclear. This CDR3 contains 16 residues. Germline V gene data show CDR1 as SQVTM and CDR2 as ANQGSEA. With 5 bases removed from V and 0 bases from J, the gap between germline ends came to 17 bases. The CDR3 DNA reads as TGCAGCGTTCTTTGGCTCGGGCAGAGCTCCTACAATGAGCAGTTCTTC. Its translation is CSVLWLGQSSYNEQFF.

V gene TRBV5-4 combines with J gene TRBJ2-3; 8 bases align to TRBD2. V lost 5 bases, J lost 5 bases, and 10 bases stayed unmatched. The germline V gene encodes CDR1 SGHNT and CDR2 YYREEE (reference sequence). The CDR3 is 15 amino acids. The CDR3 loop is CASRINGGALDTQYF. Here the CDR3 DNA reads TGTGCCAGCAGGATAAACGGGGGGGCCCTAGATACGCAGTATTTT.

The chain is built from TRBV5-1 and TRBJ1-1; D might be TRBD1 (5 bases). Germline lookup yields CDR1 SGHRS and CDR2 YFSETQ. Deletions cut 0 bases from V and 3 bases from J, with 12 bases between. CDR3 size: 15 residues. The CDR3 loop is CASSLGGGPYTEAFF. For the CDR3, the DNA is TGCGCCAGCAGCTTGGGCGGGGGACCGTACACTGAAGCTTTCTTT.

The CDR3: CASSPQGTTRSDTQYF. The CDR3 DNA reads as TGTGCCAGCAGTCCACAGGGCACGACTAGGTCAGATACGCAGTATTTT. V and J are TRBV5-5 and TRBJ2-3; perhaps D is TRBD1 or TRBD2 (6 bases each). Germline values: CDR1 SGHKS, CDR2 YYEKEE (reference sequence). The CDR3 runs 16 residues. Trimming took 5 bases from V and 4 from J, leaving 20 bases between them.

V usage is TRBV6-5 and J usage is TRBJ2-5; tentatively, D is TRBD2 (6 bases). CDR1 and CDR2 from the germline V gene are MNHEY and SVGAGI. The CDR3 is 13 residues long. The V and J ends lost 9 bases and 5 bases respectively, with 16 bases between them. The CDR3 DNA follows: TGTGCCAGTTCTGGAGGAGGGCTTGAGACCCAGTACTTC. This gives the protein CASSGGGLETQYF.

The sample holds a few counts of this clone. The CDR3: CASSYGQTEYF. CDR3 sequence (DNA): TGTGCCAGCAGTTACGGACAGACCGAGTACTTC. This rearrangement joins TRBV6-5 to TRBJ2-7; TRBD1 is a possible D gene (6 bases). The V gene's germline CDR1 is MNHEY and CDR2 SVGAGI. The CDR3 contains 11 residues. The V and J ends lost 2 bases and 11 bases respectively, with 10 bases between them.

V is TRBV9 and J is TRBJ1-2; D ambiguous. Trimming took 1 base from V and 4 from J, leaving 8 bases between them. In germline, CDR1 is SGDLS, CDR2 YYNGEE. The CDR3 runs 13 residues. The CDR3 reads CASSVFAGYGYTF. The CDR3 DNA is TGTGCCAGCAGCGTATTTGCGGGCTATGGCTACACCTTC.

This chain links TRBV30 with TRBJ2-1; D may be TRBD2 (6 bases). This CDR3 comprises 13 residues. Trimming shortened V by 4 bases and J by 4 bases, and 11 bases separated the two germline ends. The germline gives CDR1 GTSNPN, CDR2 SVGIG (reference sequence). For the CDR3, the DNA is TGTGCCTGGATGGAGGGTCCTTACAATGAGCAGTTCTTC. It specifies CAWMEGPYNEQFF.

The chain couples TRBV5-6 to TRBJ1-2, with D unclear. The CDR3 extends over 15 amino acids. V was shortened by 1 base and J by 3 bases, with 13 bases between the two germline ends. Germline V gives CDR1 SGHDT, CDR2 YYEEEE. The CDR3 DNA sequence: TGTGCCAGCAGCTTGAGTGGAAGGACGGACTATGGCTACACCTTC. Translating it yields CASSLSGRTDYGYTF.